This T cell receptor (beta chain) was retrieved from a study of T cells after yellow fever vaccination (dated by TCRdb to between 2018 and 2021). Study-wide context: Libraries from fractions with low cell numbers were prepared with the SMART-Seq v4 Ultra Low Input RNA kit. To follow T-cell clones before and after both primary and booster YFV17D yellow fever vaccination, bulk TCR alpha and beta repertoires underwent longitudinal sequencing. The cohort comprised two healthy male donors, one aged 18 to 30 and one aged 30 to 40 years. Bulk PBMC replicates and cell subsets were isolated from blood drawn at multiple timepoints before and after both primary and secondary immunization.

Overall study results and their limits: After the booster, most of the clones that had expanded following primary vaccination were detected again (almost 98% of CD4 and around 88% of CD8), which suggests that memory was broadly maintained. Because abundant contaminating clonotypes from the bulk population could be contained in FACS-sorted repertoires, computational filtering was required. A small fraction of clonotypes showed up in both the CD4 and CD8 compartments, probably as a result of convergent recombination. The study included only a couple of donors, which limits how far the findings can be generalized. The secondary T-cell response was weaker than the primary response but faster, peaking on day 5 instead of day 15.

Read against the paper, the sample's treatment or condition label means: live attenuated yellow fever vaccine strain. A standard Ficoll-Paque protocol was used to isolate PBMCs from peripheral blood. CD4 and CD8 T-cell fractions were isolated with Dynabeads CD4 and CD8 positive selection kits. TriZol was used to extract RNA from bulk PBMCs, CD4 and CD8 fractions, and dextramer-positive and dextramer-negative fractions. Here V drops 11 bases and J drops 0 bases, and the junction holds 8 bases not matched to any gene. CDR1 SGHTA and CDR2 FQGNSA were looked up in the germline V gene. From cysteine to phenylalanine, the CDR3 is 15 amino acids long. Only the CDR3 region is kept as DNA, spanning 45 bases read in frame from base 1. This clonotype was picked up a small number of times. This receptor's antigen is unknown. The record has no base qualities; no much larger clone is one base away. The instrument was an Illumina NovaSeq 6000. Synthesis of TCR cDNA relied on 5'RACE template switching, a step that introduced a universal primer site along with unique molecular identifiers. cDNA synthesis was primed from both the TCR alpha and TCR beta constant segments. Library amplification used two PCR steps, and the second PCR step added sample barcodes and sequencing adapters. Sequencing of libraries was performed on Illumina HiSeq 2500 (2x100 bp) or NovaSeq (2x150 bp). The paper's data handling went like this. Demultiplexing of reads and collapsing into UMI consensus sequences were performed with MIGEC, and V(D)J alignment was carried out with MiXCR. Vaccine-responding clonotypes were identified with edgeR using replicate PBMC samples, with FDR below 0.01 and a log2 fold change above 5 up to day 15 being required. Each bulk clonotype received a CD4 or CD8 identity based on whether the sequenced CD4 or CD8 repertoire contained that clonotype at higher abundance. In TCRdb, the public reads were trimmed at Q25 with fastp and aligned with MiXCR, with productive beta chains retained. Rows merge per CDR3 protein into single entries with the most common DNA and genes. These V and J calls derive from TCRdb rather than the authors' analysis. This sample gives about 220,000 distinct CDR3 sequences in total; approximately 3.3% of them show up just once. Of the sample, 3.2% falls within the top ten clones.

The receptor chain draws on TRBV7-2 and TRBJ2-1; the junction holds 9 bases that match TRBD2. Specimen: CD4+ T cells sorted from PBMCs, collected 10 days after the yellow fever booster vaccination. This TCR came from a man aged 18 to 30 who received the YFV17D yellow fever vaccine. The DNA sequence reads TGTGCCGGGGGAGGCGGGGGGGTCTCCTACAATGAGCAGTTCTTC. It codes for CAGGGGGVSYNEQFF.